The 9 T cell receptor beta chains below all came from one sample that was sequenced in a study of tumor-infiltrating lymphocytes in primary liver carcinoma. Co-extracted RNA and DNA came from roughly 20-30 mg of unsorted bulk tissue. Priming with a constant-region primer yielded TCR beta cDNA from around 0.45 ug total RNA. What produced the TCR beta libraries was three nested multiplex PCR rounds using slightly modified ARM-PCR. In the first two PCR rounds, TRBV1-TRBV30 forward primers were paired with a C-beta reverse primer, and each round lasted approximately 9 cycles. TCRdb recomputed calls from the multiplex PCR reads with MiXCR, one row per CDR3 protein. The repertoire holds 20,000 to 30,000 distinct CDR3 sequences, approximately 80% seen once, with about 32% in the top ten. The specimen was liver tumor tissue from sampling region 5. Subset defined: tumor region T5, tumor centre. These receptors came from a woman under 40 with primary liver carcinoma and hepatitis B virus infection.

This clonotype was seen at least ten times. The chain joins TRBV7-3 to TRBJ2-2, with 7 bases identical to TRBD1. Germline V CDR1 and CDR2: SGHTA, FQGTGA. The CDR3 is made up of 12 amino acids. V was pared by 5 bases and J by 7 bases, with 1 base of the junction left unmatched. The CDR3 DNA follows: TGTGCCAGCAGCCCAGGGGGCGGGGAGCTGTTTTTT. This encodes CASSPGGGELFF.

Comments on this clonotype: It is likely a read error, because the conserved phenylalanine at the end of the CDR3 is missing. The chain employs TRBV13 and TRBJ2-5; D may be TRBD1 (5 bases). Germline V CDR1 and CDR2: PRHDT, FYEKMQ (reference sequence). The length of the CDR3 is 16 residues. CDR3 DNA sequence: TGTGCAAGCAGCTTAAGGGGCTGGGTAATTAGGGAGACCCAGTACTAC. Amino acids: CASSLRGWVIRETQYY.

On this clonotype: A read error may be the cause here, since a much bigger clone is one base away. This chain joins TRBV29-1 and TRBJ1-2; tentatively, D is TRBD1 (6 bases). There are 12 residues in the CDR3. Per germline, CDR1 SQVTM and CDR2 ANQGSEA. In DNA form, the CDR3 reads TGCATCGTCGCGGACAGCTTCTATGGCTACACATTC. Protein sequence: CIVADSFYGYTF. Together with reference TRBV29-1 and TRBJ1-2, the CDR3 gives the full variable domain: SAVISQKPSRDICQRGTSLTIQCQVDSQVTMMFWYRQQPGQSLTLIATANQGSEATYESGFVIDKFPISRPNLTFSTLTVSNMSPEDSSIYLCIVADSFYGYTFGSGTRLTVV.

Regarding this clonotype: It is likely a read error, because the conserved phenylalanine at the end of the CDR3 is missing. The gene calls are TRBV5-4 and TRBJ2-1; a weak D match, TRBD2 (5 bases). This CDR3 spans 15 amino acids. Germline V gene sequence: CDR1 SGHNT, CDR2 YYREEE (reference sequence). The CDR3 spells CAGSFTGLGNNEQFL. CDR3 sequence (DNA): TGTGCCGGCAGCTTCACGGGGTTGGGGAACAATGAGCAGTTCCTC.

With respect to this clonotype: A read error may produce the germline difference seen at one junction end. The CDR3 reads CTSSTGRVVLRQHTNYGYTF. The CDR3 bases are TGTACCAGCTCCACGGGCAGAGTAGTTCTCCGTCAGCACACTAACTATGGCTACACCTTC. The V and J genes are TRBV28 and TRBJ1-2; D is undetermined. This CDR3 comprises 20 residues. Germline CDR1 and CDR2: MDHEN and SYDVKM.

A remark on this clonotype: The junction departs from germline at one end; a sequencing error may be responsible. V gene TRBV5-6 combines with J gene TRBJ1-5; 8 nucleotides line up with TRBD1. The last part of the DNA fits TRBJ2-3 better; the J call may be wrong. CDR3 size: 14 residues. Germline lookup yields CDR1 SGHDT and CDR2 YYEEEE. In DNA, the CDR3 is TGTGCCGGCAGCACAGGGGGGAGCAATCAGCCCCAGTATTTT. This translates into CAGSTGGSNQPQYF.

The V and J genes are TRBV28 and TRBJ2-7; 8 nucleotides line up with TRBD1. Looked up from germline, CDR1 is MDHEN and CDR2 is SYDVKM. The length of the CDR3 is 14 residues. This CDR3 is CTCSLNRGLNEQYF. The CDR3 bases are TGTACCTGCAGTTTAAACAGGGGGTTGAACGAGCAGTACTTC. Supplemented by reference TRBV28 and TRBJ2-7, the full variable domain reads DVKVTQSSRYLVKRTGEKVFLECVQDMDHENMFWYRQDPGLGLRLIYFSYDVKMKEKGDIPEGYSVSREKKERFSLILESASTNQTSMYLCTCSLNRGLNEQYFGPGTRLTVT.

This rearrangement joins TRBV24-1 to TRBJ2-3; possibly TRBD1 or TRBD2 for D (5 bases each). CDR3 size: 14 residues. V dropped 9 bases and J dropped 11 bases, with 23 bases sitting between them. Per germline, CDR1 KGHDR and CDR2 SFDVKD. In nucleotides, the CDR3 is TGTGCCACCTGCGATGCTATCGGGACGGTGATGCAGTATTTT. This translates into CATCDAIGTVMQYF.

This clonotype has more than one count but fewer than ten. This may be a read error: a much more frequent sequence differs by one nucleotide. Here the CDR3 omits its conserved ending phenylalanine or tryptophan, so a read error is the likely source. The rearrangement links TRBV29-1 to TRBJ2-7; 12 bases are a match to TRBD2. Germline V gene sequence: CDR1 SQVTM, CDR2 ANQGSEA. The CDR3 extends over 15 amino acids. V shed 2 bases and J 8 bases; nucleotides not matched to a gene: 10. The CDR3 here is CSVEWGETSGSKQYY. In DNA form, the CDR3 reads TGCAGCGTTGAATGGGGAGAGACTAGCGGGAGTAAGCAGTACTAC.